This TCR delta chain was recorded in a study of Vδ1+ human thymocytes. Study-level findings and limits: Highly polyclonal TRG and TRD repertoires with Gaussian CDR3 length distributions appeared in thymus. Despite high sort purity, roughly 21% of thymic T cell receptor delta sequences were Vdelta2.

Germline loops: CDR1 TSWWSYY, CDR2 QGS. The CDR3 runs 22 residues. V dropped 4 bases and J dropped 3 bases, with 36 bases sitting between them. Extracted RNA was reverse transcribed into cDNA. Pooled V-gene forward primers with one constant-region reverse primer generated the CDR3 amplicons by multiplex PCR. TCRdb re-called the multiplex PCR reads using CATT. The data show tens of thousands of delta-chain clones, roughly 15% seen once. A word on this clone: Antigen specificity is unknown.

Sequencing was done on a sample of Vdelta1+ gamma-delta thymocytes from the thymus. Specified subset: FACS-sorted CD3+ TCRalphabeta- TCRVdelta1+ TCRVdelta2- thymocytes. This clonotype originated in a boy in the first two years of life who had congenital heart surgery. The chain carries TRDV1 and TRDJ1; maybe TRDD3 (5 bases). The DNA of the CDR3 is TGTGCTCTTGGGGTCACTGACCTGTTACGTCTACTGGAGGATATTACCGCCGATAAACTCATCTTT. Its protein product is CALGVTDLLRLLEDITADKLIF.